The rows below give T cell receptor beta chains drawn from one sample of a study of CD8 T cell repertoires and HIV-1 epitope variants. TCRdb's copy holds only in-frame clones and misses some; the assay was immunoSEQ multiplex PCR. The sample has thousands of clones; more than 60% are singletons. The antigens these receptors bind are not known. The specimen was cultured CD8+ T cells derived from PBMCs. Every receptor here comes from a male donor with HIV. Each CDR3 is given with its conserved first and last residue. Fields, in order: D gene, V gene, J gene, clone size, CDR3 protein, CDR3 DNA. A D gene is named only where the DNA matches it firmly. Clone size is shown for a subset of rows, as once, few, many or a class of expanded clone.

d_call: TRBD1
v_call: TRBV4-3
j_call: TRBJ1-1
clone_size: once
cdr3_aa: CASSRLQGEEAFF
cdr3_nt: TGCGCCAGCAGCCGTTTACAGGGGGAGGAAGCTTTCTTT

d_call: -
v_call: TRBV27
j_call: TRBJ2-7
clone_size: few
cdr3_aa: CASSPGWAYEQYF
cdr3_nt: TGTGCCAGCAGCCCAGGGTGGGCCTACGAGCAGTACTTC

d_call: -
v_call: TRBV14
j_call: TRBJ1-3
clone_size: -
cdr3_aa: CASSQEIRRNTIYF
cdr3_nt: TGTGCCAGCAGCCAAGAGATTCGGAGAAACACCATATATTTT

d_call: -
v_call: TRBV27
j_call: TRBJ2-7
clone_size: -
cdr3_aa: CASSLSIGGIFYEQYF
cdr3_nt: TGTGCCAGCAGTTTATCCATAGGAGGCATCTTCTACGAGCAGTACTTC

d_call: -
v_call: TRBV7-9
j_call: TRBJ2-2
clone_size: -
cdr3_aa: CASSSNTGELFF
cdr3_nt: TGTGCCAGCAGCTCGAACACCGGGGAGCTGTTTTTT

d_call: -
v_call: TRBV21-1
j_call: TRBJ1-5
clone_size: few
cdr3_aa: CASSSRDRGHRPQHF
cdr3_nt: TGTGCCAGCAGCTCCCGGGACAGGGGGCATCGGCCCCAGCATTTT

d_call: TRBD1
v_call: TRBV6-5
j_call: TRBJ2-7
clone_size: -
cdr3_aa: CASSANDRASEQYF
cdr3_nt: TGTGCCAGCAGCGCCAACGACAGGGCAAGCGAGCAGTACTTC

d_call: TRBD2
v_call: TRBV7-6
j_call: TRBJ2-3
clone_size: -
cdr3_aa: CASSLARASGTSTDTQYF
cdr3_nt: TGTGCCAGCAGCTTAGCGCGGGCTAGCGGGACGAGCACAGATACGCAGTATTTT

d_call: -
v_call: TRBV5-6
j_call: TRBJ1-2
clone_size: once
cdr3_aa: CASSFEQGLVYGYTF
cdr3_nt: TGTGCCAGCAGCTTCGAGCAGGGGTTGGTCTATGGCTACACCTTC

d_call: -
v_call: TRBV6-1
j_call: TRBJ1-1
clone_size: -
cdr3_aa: CASSEVGGDIAEAFF
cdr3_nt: TGTGCCAGCAGTGAAGTTGGAGGGGATATCGCTGAAGCTTTCTTT

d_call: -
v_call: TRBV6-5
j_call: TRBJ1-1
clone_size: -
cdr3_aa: CASSYTKNTEAFF
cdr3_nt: TGTGCCAGCAGTTATACAAAGAACACTGAAGCTTTCTTT

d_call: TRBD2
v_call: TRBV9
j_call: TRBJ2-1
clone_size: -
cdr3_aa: CASSGSPFPTSGGPWSYNEQFF
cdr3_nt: TGTGCCAGCAGCGGTAGTCCCTTCCCGACTAGCGGGGGGCCTTGGTCCTACAATGAGCAGTTCTTC

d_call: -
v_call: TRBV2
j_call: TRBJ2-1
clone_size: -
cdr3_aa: CASSYSSYNEQFF
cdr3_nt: TGTGCCAGCAGCTATAGCTCCTACAATGAGCAGTTCTTC

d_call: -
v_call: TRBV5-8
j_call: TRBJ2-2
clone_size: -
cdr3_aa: CASNLLNTGELFF
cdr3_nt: TGTGCCAGCAATTTGCTAAACACCGGGGAGCTGTTTTTT

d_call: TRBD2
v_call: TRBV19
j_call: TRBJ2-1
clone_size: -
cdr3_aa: CASTLAGNNEQFF
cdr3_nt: TGTGCCAGTACGCTAGCGGGAAACAATGAGCAGTTCTTC

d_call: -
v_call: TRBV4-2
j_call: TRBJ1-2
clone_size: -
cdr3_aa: CASSHGGASDYTF
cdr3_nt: TGTGCCAGCAGCCACGGGGGAGCGTCGGACTACACCTTC

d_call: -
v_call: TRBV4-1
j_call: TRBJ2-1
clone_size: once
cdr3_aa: CASSLLTESYNEQFF
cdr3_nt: TGCGCCAGCAGCCTCCTTACAGAGTCCTACAATGAGCAGTTCTTC

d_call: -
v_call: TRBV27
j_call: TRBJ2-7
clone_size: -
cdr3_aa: CASRDSTYEQYF
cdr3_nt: TGTGCCAGCAGGGACTCTACCTACGAGCAGTACTTC

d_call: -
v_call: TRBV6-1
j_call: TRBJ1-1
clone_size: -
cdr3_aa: CASSFLRTENTEAFF
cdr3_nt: TGTGCCAGCAGTTTCTTAAGGACAGAGAACACTGAAGCTTTCTTT

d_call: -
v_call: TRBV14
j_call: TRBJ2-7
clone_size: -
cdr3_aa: CASSHPGVSYEQYF
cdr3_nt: TGTGCCAGCAGCCACCCGGGAGTATCCTACGAGCAGTACTTC

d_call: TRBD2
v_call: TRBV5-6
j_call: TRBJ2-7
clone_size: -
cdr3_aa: CASSLVSGGEQYF
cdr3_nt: TGTGCCAGCAGCTTGGTGTCGGGGGGCGAGCAGTACTTC

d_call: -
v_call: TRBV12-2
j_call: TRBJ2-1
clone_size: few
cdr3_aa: CASRPEPRLAGDSPPYNEQFF
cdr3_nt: TGTGCAAGTCGCCCAGAGCCCAGACTAGCGGGGGATTCCCCTCCTTACAATGAGCAGTTCTTC

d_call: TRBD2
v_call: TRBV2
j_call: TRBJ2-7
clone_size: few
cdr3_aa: CASSPLETSGFSYEQYF
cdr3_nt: TGTGCCAGCAGCCCCCTAGAGACTAGCGGATTTTCCTACGAGCAGTACTTC

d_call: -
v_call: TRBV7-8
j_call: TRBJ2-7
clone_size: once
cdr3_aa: CASSTTDSTYEQYF
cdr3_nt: TGTGCCAGCTCTACTACGGACAGCACCTACGAGCAGTACTTC

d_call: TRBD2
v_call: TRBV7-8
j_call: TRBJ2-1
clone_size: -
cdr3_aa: CASSLTGLAGDEQFF
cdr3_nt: TGTGCCAGCAGCTTAACGGGACTAGCGGGGGATGAGCAGTTCTTC

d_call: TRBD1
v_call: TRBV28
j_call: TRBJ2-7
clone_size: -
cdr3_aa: CASSSSDRVGEQYF
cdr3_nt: TGTGCCAGCAGTTCATCGGACAGGGTCGGCGAGCAGTACTTC

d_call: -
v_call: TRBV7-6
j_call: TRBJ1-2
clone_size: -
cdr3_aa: CASSPYPDRLYTF
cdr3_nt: TGTGCCAGCAGTCCCTACCCCGACAGACTCTACACCTTC

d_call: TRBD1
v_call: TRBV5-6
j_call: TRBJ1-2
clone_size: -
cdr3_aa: CASSGTGTGGSYGYTF
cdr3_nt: TGTGCCAGCAGCGGAACCGGGACAGGGGGCAGCTATGGCTACACCTTC

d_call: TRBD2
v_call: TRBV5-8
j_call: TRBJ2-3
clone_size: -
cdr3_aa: CASSPTSGKDTDTQYF
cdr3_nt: TGTGCCAGCAGCCCCACTAGCGGGAAAGATACAGATACGCAGTATTTT

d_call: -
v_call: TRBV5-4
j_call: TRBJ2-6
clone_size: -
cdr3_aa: CASSLIGAGANVLTF
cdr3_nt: TGTGCCAGCAGCTTGATAGGAGCTGGGGCCAACGTCCTGACTTTC

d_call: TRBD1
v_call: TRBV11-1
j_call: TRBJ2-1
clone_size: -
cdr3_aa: CASSPGQGYNEQFF
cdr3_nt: TGTGCCAGCAGCCCGGGACAGGGCTACAATGAGCAGTTCTTC

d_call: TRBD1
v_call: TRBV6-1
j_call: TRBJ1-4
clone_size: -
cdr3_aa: CASSARGQGNEKLFF
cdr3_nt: TGTGCCAGCAGTGCTAGGGGACAGGGGAATGAAAAACTGTTTTTT

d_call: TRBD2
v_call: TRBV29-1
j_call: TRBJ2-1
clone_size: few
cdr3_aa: CSVAAGELTYNEQFF
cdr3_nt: TGCAGCGTTGCAGCGGGAGAACTCACTTACAATGAGCAGTTCTTC

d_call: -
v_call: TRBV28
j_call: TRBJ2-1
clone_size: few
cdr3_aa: CASSKPLGFNEQFF
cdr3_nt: TGTGCCAGCAGTAAACCTCTAGGATTCAATGAGCAGTTCTTC

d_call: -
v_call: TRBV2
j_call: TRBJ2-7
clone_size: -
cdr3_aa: CASSEKGLRHYEQYF
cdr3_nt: TGTGCCAGCAGTGAGAAGGGACTTCGCCACTACGAGCAGTACTTC

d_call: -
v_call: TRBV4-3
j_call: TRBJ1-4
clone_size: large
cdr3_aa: CASSQDSTGNIATNEKLFF
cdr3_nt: TGCGCCAGCAGCCAAGATTCAACGGGGAACATTGCAACTAATGAAAAACTGTTTTTT

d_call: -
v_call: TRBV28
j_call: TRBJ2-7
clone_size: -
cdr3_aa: CASTKGWGAAYEQYF
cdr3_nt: TGTGCCAGCACCAAGGGGTGGGGGGCCGCCTACGAGCAGTACTTC

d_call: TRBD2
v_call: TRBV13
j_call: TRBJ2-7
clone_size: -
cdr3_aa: CASSLTSGVYEQYF
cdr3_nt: TGTGCCAGCAGCTTAACTAGCGGGGTCTACGAGCAGTACTTC

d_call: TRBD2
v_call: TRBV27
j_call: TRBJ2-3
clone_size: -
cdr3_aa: CASSLFRGGGDTQYF
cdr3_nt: TGTGCCAGCAGTTTATTTCGGGGGGGCGGAGATACGCAGTATTTT

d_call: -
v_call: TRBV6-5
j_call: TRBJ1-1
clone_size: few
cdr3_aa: CASSSAGVLDTEAFF
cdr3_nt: TGTGCCAGCAGTTCGGCAGGGGTTTTGGACACTGAAGCTTTCTTT

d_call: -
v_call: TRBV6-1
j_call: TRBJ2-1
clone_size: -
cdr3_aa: CASSETGSHHEQFF
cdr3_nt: TGTGCCAGCAGTGAAACAGGGTCCCACCATGAGCAGTTCTTC

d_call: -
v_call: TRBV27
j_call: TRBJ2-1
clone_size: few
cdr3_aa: CASSDASAGSNEQFF
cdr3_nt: TGTGCCAGCAGTGATGCTAGCGCTGGATCCAATGAGCAGTTCTTC

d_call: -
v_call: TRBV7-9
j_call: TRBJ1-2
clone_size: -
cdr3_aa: CASSIPGYYGYTF
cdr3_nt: TGTGCCAGCAGCATCCCGGGATACTATGGCTACACCTTC

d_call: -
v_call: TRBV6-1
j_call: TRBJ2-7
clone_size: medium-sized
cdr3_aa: CASSDQGSSYEQYF
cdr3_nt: TGTGCCAGCAGTGATCAGGGAAGCTCCTACGAGCAGTACTTC

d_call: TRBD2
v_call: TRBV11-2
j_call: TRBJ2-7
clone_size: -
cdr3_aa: CASSGLAGGYEQYF
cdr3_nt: TGTGCCAGCAGCGGGCTAGCGGGAGGCTACGAGCAGTACTTC

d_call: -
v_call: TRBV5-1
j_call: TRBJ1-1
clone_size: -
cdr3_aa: CASSTVSGAFF
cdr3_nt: TGCGCCAGCAGCACGGTTTCGGGAGCTTTCTTT

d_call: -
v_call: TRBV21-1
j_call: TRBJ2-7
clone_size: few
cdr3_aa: CASSKVDTEQYF
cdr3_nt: TGTGCCAGCAGCAAAGTGGATACCGAGCAGTACTTC

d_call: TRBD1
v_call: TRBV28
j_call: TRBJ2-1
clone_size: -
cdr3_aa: CASSLSQGISYNEQFF
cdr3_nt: TGTGCCAGCAGTTTATCACAGGGGATATCCTACAATGAGCAGTTCTTC

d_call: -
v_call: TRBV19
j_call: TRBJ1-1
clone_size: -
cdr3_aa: CASLADRFGRPEAFF
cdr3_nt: TGTGCCAGTCTTGCTGACAGGTTTGGCCGCCCTGAAGCTTTCTTT

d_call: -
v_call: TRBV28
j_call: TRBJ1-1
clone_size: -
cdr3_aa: CASSLIQENTEAFF
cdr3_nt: TGTGCCAGCAGTTTAATTCAGGAGAACACTGAAGCTTTCTTT